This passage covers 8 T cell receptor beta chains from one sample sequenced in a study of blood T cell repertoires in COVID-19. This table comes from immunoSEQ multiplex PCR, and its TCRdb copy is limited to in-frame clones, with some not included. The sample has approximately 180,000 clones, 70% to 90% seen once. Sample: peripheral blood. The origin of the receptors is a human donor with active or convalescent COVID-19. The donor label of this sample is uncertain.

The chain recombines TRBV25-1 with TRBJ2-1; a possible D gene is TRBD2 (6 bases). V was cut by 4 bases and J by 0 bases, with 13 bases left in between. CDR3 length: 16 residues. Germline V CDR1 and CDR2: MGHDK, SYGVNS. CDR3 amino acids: CASSGERVSSYNEQFF. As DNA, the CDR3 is TGTGCCAGCAGTGGAGAGCGGGTAAGCTCCTACAATGAGCAGTTCTTC.

CDR3 region: CASSPVVARELFF. Here the CDR3 DNA reads TGTGCCAGCAGTCCCGTGGTTGCGCGGGAGCTGTTTTTT. The rearrangement links TRBV6-5 to TRBJ2-2; D gene unclear. Germline V gene sequence: CDR1 MNHEY, CDR2 SVGAGI. V gave up 5 bases and J gave up 9 bases, with 13 bases separating them. The length of the CDR3 is 13 residues.

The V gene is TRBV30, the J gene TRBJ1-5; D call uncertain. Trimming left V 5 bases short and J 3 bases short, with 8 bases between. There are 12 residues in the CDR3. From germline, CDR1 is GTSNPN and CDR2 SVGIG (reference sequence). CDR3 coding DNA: TGTGCCTGGGCCAGGTTCAATCAGCCCCAGCATTTT. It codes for CAWARFNQPQHF.

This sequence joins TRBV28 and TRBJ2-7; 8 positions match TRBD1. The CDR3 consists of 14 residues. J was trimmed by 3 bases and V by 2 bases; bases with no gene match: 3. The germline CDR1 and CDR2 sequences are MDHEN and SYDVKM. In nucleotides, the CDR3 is TGTGCCAGCAGTTTAATACAGGGGGGCTACGAGCAGTACTTC. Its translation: CASSLIQGGYEQYF. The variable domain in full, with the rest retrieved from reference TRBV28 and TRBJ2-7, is DVKVTQSSRYLVKRTGEKVFLECVQDMDHENMFWYRQDPGLGLRLIYFSYDVKMKEKGDIPEGYSVSREKKERFSLILESASTNQTSMYLCASSLIQGGYEQYFGPGTRLTVT.

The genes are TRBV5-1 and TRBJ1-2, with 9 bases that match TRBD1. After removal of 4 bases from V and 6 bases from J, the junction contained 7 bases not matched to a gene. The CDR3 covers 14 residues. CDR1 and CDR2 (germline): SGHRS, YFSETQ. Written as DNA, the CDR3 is TGCGCCAGCAGCCTATCAACAGGGGGCGATGGCTACACCTTC. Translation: CASSLSTGGDGYTF.

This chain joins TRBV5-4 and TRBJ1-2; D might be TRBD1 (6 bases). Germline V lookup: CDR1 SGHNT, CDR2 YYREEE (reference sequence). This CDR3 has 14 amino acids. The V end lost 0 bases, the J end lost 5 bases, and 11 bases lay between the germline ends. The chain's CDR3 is CASSLAGGPYGYTF. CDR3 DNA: TGTGCCAGCAGCTTGGCGGGGGGCCCTTATGGCTACACCTTC.

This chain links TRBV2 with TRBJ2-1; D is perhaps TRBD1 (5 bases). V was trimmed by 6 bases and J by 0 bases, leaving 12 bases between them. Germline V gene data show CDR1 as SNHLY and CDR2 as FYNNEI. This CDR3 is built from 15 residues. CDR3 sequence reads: CASRSTGSSYNEQFF. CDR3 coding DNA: TGTGCCAGCAGATCTACAGGAAGCTCCTACAATGAGCAGTTCTTC.

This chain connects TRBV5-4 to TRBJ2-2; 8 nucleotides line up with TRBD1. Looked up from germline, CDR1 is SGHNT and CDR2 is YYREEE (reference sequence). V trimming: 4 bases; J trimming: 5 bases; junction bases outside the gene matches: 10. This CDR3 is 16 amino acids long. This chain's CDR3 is CASSASQGARTGELFF. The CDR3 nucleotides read TGTGCCAGCAGCGCATCTCAGGGGGCGAGGACCGGGGAGCTGTTTTTT.